Described below is a single T cell receptor (beta chain) sequence and its context. Its antigen is still unknown. No base quality values were provided; no much bigger clone lies one nucleotide off. The germline V gene (reference sequence) specifies LNHNV as CDR1 and YYDKDF as CDR2. The CDR3 goes from the cysteine to the phenylalanine over 15 residues. Just the 45-base CDR3 DNA is kept, in frame starting at base 1. Trimming removed 1 base from V and 4 bases from J; the gene matches leave 6 bases unexplained. CD8 naive samples were CD45RO-negative cells positively selected for CCR7, giving a CD45RA+CCR7+ population that excluded TemRA cells. Donors were healthy HIV-negative adults with no recently reported acute infections or vaccinations. Every donor was a Caucasian adult residing in Nashville, Tennessee, USA. Blood was collected by leukapheresis, and PBMCs were isolated by Ficoll-Histopaque density gradient centrifugation and then cryopreserved in liquid nitrogen vapor phase. Purity and quantity of every magnetically sorted T cell population were checked by analytical flow cytometry. Genomic DNA was isolated from each sorted fraction and quantified by UV absorbance on a Nanodrop 2000c.

The source of the sample is a study of shared clonotypes between healthy human individuals (dated by TCRdb to 2018 to 2021). Study-wide context: A few men and a couple of women, aged 18 to 49 years, made up the cohort. To increase sequencing depth and limit assay-specific biases, TCR repertoire library preparation and sequencing were carried out by different laboratories using diverse techniques. Between about 0.85 and 10 billion PBMCs per donor were obtained by leukapheresis. To estimate repertoire size and how much clonotypes are shared between individuals, the study performed deep sequencing of blood TCR repertoires from 4 to 6 healthy adults. Per donor, three plates each were used for CD4 naive and CD4 memory, two for CD8 naive, and one for CD8 memory.

General conclusions and limits of the study: The small number of donors limited the genetic and exposure-history diversity represented. Only blood was sampled, and tissue TCR repertoires likely differ from those in blood. Even with the large sequencing depth, rarefaction of the sorted-subset datasets indicated that sequencing was incomplete. Clonotypes shared by all four sorted-subset donors showed higher generation probabilities than non-shared clonotypes. Roughly 5% of naive CD4, 3.5% of naive CD8, around 2.3% of memory CD4, and 0.4% of memory CD8 clonotypes were shared across four donors. Naive subsets generally had larger estimated clonotype richness than memory subsets did. Based on pairwise subsampling, the degree of clonotype sharing among donors was expected to be affected by sequencing depth.

Using the deep immunoSEQ assay, TCR CDR3 regions were amplified from genomic DNA by multiplex PCR. Extracted genomic DNA from each cell subset was distributed evenly across all wells of several immunoSEQ 96-well plates, and each plate was treated as a replicate. For sorted subsets, 200 ng of genomic DNA, equivalent to roughly 33,000 T cell genomes, went into each replicate PCR. The purified libraries were quantified using a Qubit 3.0 fluorometer, sized with a Bioanalyzer 2100, and then quantified again using the KAPA Library Quantification kit. A separate single-read 150-cycle Illumina NextSeq 550 flow cell was used to sequence each immunoSEQ 96-well plate. The paper's processing steps were these. Because only junctional sequences without quality scores were contained in the immunoSEQ output, filtering matching that applied to full-length reads could not be performed. Sequences were annotated with PyIR, a Python wrapper for IgBLAST v1.9, and V/J genes and CDR3 were assigned using IMGT germline references. Any read was removed if the V/J assignment was weak (E-value above 1e-6), the CDR3 was missing, or the read contained stop codons, out-of-frame junctions, or ambiguous translated residues. V3J clonotypes were defined by identical inferred V gene, J gene, and CDR3 amino acid sequence. The percentage overlap between two repertoires was calculated by dividing the number of shared unique clonotypes by the size of the smaller repertoire. Richness of each repertoire was evaluated using RTK rarefaction, the Chao1 estimator, and Recon v2.1 estimates of unobserved clonotypes. For all TCRbeta clonotypes obtained by the gDNA method from a few donors, generation probabilities were computed with OLGA. TCRdb took over this immuneACCESS table, retaining in-frame rearrangements with V and J assigned. Such tables are incomplete; in checked studies, under half of the missing clones stem from an unresolved V gene, and the remainder is unexplained. That table supplies the V and J calls and clone size; D and trimming were determined from the DNA. This sample comprises about 2.1 million clones, 80% to 95% of them detected only once. The ten most abundant clones make up about 1.7% of the sample.

The TCR sequence derives from a young man in good health. Some clones in this sample may be carry-over from other donors' samples. The sequence is built from TRBV15 and TRBJ2-7, and 8 junction bases match TRBD1. The sequenced sample was naive CD8+ T cells from PBMCs. Reading the label with the study, this specimen's cell subset or site is: CD45RA+CCR7+. CDR3 sequence: CATSRGRDRGYEQYF. The base sequence is TGTGCCACCAGCAGAGGACGTGACAGGGGATACGAGCAGTACTTC.